The rows below give T cell receptor beta chains drawn from one sample of a study of control samples from healthy donors and cancer patients. This table comes from immunoSEQ multiplex PCR, and its TCRdb copy is limited to in-frame clones, with some not included. The sample includes 150,000 or so clones, roughly 89% seen only once; the top ten take 12%. Sequenced sample: blood. These receptors all come from a young man in good health. The CDR3 runs from the conserved cysteine through the conserved F or W. D genes are given only for firm matches. Clone size is not always given. Where it is, it says once, few, many or a class for expanded clones.

clone_size,v_call,j_call,cdr3_length,d_call,cdr3_nt,cdr3_aa
-,TRBV28,TRBJ1-2,13,-,TGTGCCAGCAGTTTAGGCAGGAACTATGGCTACACCTTC,CASSLGRNYGYTF
-,TRBV6-5,TRBJ2-3,14,-,TGTGCCAGCAGCTTCCCTGGGGGGCCTGATACGCAGTATTTT,CASSFPGGPDTQYF
-,TRBV28,TRBJ2-5,14,TRBD1,TGTGCCAGCAGAGGACAGGGTATGAAAGAGACCCAGTACTTC,CASRGQGMKETQYF
-,TRBV3-1/TRBV3-2,TRBJ1-1,15,-,TGTGCCAGCAGCCAACATTCGGGGGTGAACACTGAAGCTTTCTTT,CASSQHSGVNTEAFF
-,TRBV15,TRBJ2-7,16,TRBD2,TGTGCCACCAGCAGAGATCGGGGAGGGACCCCCTACGAGCAGTACTTC,CATSRDRGGTPYEQYF
-,TRBV27,TRBJ1-5,16,TRBD1,TGTGCCAGCAGGTCCGCCGGGACAGGGGGCAATCAGCCCCAGCATTTT,CASRSAGTGGNQPQHF
few,TRBV6-5,TRBJ2-1,12,-,TGTGCCAGCACGAGTCGGGCGAATGAGCAGTTCTTC,CASTSRANEQFF
-,TRBV9,TRBJ2-5,15,-,TGTGCCAGCAGCGTAGGAGGGGAGGTCCGAGAGACCCAGTACTTC,CASSVGGEVRETQYF
-,TRBV19,TRBJ1-4,14,TRBD1,TGTGCCAGTAGTGGACAGGGAGGACGAAGAAAACTGTTTTTT,CASSGQGGRRKLFF
-,TRBV7-2,TRBJ2-2,16,TRBD2,TGTGCCAGCAGCCCACAGACTAGCGTTAACACCGGGGAGCTGTTTTTT,CASSPQTSVNTGELFF
-,TRBV4-2,TRBJ1-4,15,TRBD1,TGTGCCAGCAGCCAAGGGGGACAGCCAAATGAAAAACTGTTTTTT,CASSQGGQPNEKLFF
once,TRBV5-6,TRBJ2-1,19,TRBD2,TGTGCCAGCAGCTTGCGTTCTAGCGGGGGGGCCAAGGTATCCAATGAGCAGTTCTTC,CASSLRSSGGAKVSNEQFF
-,TRBV6-5,TRBJ1-4,14,TRBD1,TGTGCCAGCACCGGGACAGGGCTGGGTGAAAAACTGTTTTTT,CASTGTGLGEKLFF
-,TRBV5-4,TRBJ2-5,14,-,TGTGCCAGCAGCTCCGGACAGCGACAAGAGACCCAGTACTTC,CASSSGQRQETQYF
-,TRBV7-2,TRBJ1-1,16,-,TGTGCCAGCAGCTTAGCGGGGGCCCTTTCGAACACTGAAGCTTTCTTT,CASSLAGALSNTEAFF
-,TRBV7-7,TRBJ2-2,12,-,TGTGCCAGCAGCCCCTTTGCCGGGGAGCTGTTTTTT,CASSPFAGELFF
-,TRBV5-8,TRBJ1-1,14,-,TGTGCCAGCAGCTTGGAGGGGTTACGGCAAGAAGCTTTCTTT,CASSLEGLRQEAFF
once,TRBV3-1/TRBV3-2,TRBJ2-2,14,-,TGTGCCAGCAGCCCTCGGCGGTTCTCCGGGGAGCTGTTTTTT,CASSPRRFSGELFF
-,TRBV6-2/TRBV6-3,TRBJ1-5,14,-,TGTGCCAGCAGTTACGGAGCCAGTAATCAGCCCCAGCATTTT,CASSYGASNQPQHF
once,TRBV10-3,TRBJ2-7,14,TRBD1,TGTGCCATCAGGAAGGGGGCAGAACCCTACGAGCAGTACTTC,CAIRKGAEPYEQYF
-,TRBV5-6,TRBJ1-1,14,-,TGTGCCAGCAGCGGAGGACCCCGGACCACTGAAGCTTTCTTT,CASSGGPRTTEAFF
once,TRBV10-3,TRBJ1-1,14,-,TGTGCCATCAGAGGAACTAGCATGAACACTGAAGCTTTCTTT,CAIRGTSMNTEAFF
-,TRBV5-8,TRBJ2-5,15,TRBD1,TGTGCCAGCAGCTCTCGAACAGGGGGCGAAGAGACCCAGTACTTC,CASSSRTGGEETQYF
-,TRBV12-3/TRBV12-4,TRBJ2-7,12,-,TGTGCCAGCAGGTACCGAACGTACGAGCAGTACTTC,CASRYRTYEQYF
once,TRBV2,TRBJ1-2,15,TRBD1,TGTGCCAGCAGTGAAGGGTCCGGGACAGGGTATGACTACACCTTC,CASSEGSGTGYDYTF
-,TRBV15,TRBJ2-1,15,TRBD2,TGTGCCACCAGCACCCGGGGGGGCGGCAACAATGAGCAGTTCTTC,CATSTRGGGNNEQFF
-,TRBV28,TRBJ2-7,16,TRBD1,TGTGCCAGCAGTTTAATAACCGGGACAGGTCTTCACGAGCAGTACTTC,CASSLITGTGLHEQYF
few,TRBV2,TRBJ2-1,11,-,TGTGCCAGCAGCGCAAAGCATGAGCAGTTCTTC,CASSAKHEQFF
-,TRBV7-6,TRBJ2-6,18,TRBD2,TGTGCCAGCAGCTTAGAGCGAGCGGGAGGCTCTGGGGCCAACGTCCTGACTTTC,CASSLERAGGSGANVLTF
-,TRBV28,TRBJ2-1,15,-,TGTGCCAGCAACGAAATGGGGTTCGGCTCCAATGAGCAGTTCTTC,CASNEMGFGSNEQFF
-,TRBV5-1,TRBJ1-1,15,TRBD1,TGCGCCAGCAGCTTACCCGGGACAGGGAACACTGAAGCTTTCTTT,CASSLPGTGNTEAFF
-,TRBV2,TRBJ1-6,13,-,TGTGCCAGCAAGCAGACAAACTATTCACCCCTCCACTTT,CASKQTNYSPLHF
once,TRBV15,TRBJ1-1,14,-,TGTGCCACCAGCGACAGTTTGCTGAACACTGAAGCTTTCTTT,CATSDSLLNTEAFF
-,TRBV2,TRBJ1-3,15,TRBD1,TGTGCCAGCAGCATTACAGGGGTAGCTGGAAACACCATATATTTT,CASSITGVAGNTIYF
-,TRBV28,TRBJ1-2,15,TRBD1,TGTGCCAGCAGTGATTACAGGGGTCACGGATCTGGCTACACCTTC,CASSDYRGHGSGYTF
-,TRBV7-6,TRBJ2-5,15,TRBD2,TGTGCCAGCAGCTTAGCCGGGACTAGCATAGAGACCCAGTACTTC,CASSLAGTSIETQYF